This entry features one T cell receptor (beta chain) sequence. Germline trimming cut 5 bases from V and 5 bases from J; bases unmatched to any gene: 8. This CDR3 region has 14 residues. Germline CDR1 MNHEY, CDR2 SVGAGI. The data derive from a study of blood T cell repertoires in COVID-19. About the study: Specimens from acute and convalescent COVID-19 originated in the United States, Italy and Spain.

Assignments of participants to cohorts depended upon their own reported clinical history. Participants classified as exposed had met a COVID-19 case within 2 weeks before study entry. Original methodology: How many nucleated cells were present was estimated from reference gene primer amplification. Profiling relied on immunoSEQ multiplex PCR, and the TCRdb table lists in-frame clones only, not all of them. V and J calls and clone size come straight from that table; D and trimming were deduced from the DNA. The top ten hold 0.8% to 0.9% of the sample, which has approximately 340,000 clones, about nine tenths seen once.

Sequenced: PBMCs or T cells enriched from blood (not recorded which). This rearrangement joins TRBV6-5 to TRBJ2-7; 8 nucleotides line up with TRBD2. This sequence was found in a woman aged 40-49 years who had been exposed to COVID-19. This CDR3 is CASSLSGGINEQYF. The DNA of the CDR3 is TGTGCCAGCAGTCTTTCGGGAGGGATCAACGAGCAGTACTTC.